A single sample is the source of the 18 T cell receptor beta chains below, sequenced in a study of cytomegalovirus exposure and HLA in healthy donors. PCR amplification relied on 60 Vbeta primers (plus 13 Jbeta primers). Produced via immunoSEQ multiplex PCR; TCRdb's table is partial and in-frame only. The table lists 200,000 to 250,000 clones, 82% of them singletons. The specimen sequenced was PBMCs. These receptors came from a woman in her 40s in good health and CMV-seropositive.

This chain joins TRBV7-2 and TRBJ1-1; TRBD1 matches at 8 bases. After removal of 5 bases from V and 5 bases from J, the junction contained 7 bases not matched to a gene. CDR3 length equals 14 residues. Germline values: CDR1 SGHTA, CDR2 FQGNSA. The DNA for the CDR3 is TGTGCCAGCAGCACCGGACAGGGAGGTACTGAAGCTTTCTTT. This sequence encodes CASSTGQGGTEAFF.

The rearrangement joins TRBV15 to TRBJ2-1; perhaps TRBD2 as D (6 bases). This CDR3 is built from 14 residues. CDR1 LNHNV and CDR2 YYDKDF come from the germline V gene (reference sequence). V was pared by 1 base and J by 10 bases, with 14 bases between. The CDR3 DNA follows: TGTGCCACCAGCAGAGCCTCCTCGGGAGCCGAGCAGTTCTTC. This sequence encodes CATSRASSGAEQFF.

The chain is built from TRBV9 and TRBJ2-3, with TRBD1 matching 9 bases. The CDR3 consists of 16 residues. The V gene end was trimmed by 0 bases and the J gene end by 3 bases; junction bases not matched to a gene: 5. Germline CDR1 is SGDLS and CDR2 is YYNGEE. This chain's CDR3 is CASSVVGTGMTDTQYF. In DNA form, the CDR3 reads TGTGCCAGCAGCGTAGTGGGGACAGGGATGACAGATACGCAGTATTTT.

This rearrangement joins TRBV19 to TRBJ1-2, with a weak D call TRBD1 (5 bases). The V gene lost 5 bases and the J gene lost 7 bases, with 14 bases spanning the gap. The CDR3 spans 13 residues. The germline CDR1 and CDR2 sequences are LNHDA and SQIVND (reference sequence). The CDR3 DNA reads TGTGCCAGTAGTTCGGGACGGAGGGGTGGCTACACCTTC. It encodes CASSSGRRGGYTF.

The count of this clone is one. The V and J genes are TRBV5-1 and TRBJ2-1; 11 bases are a match to TRBD2. This CDR3 is 15 amino acids long. Per germline, CDR1 SGHRS and CDR2 YFSETQ. Trimming cost V 4 bases and J 7 bases; bases outside gene matches: 7. The CDR3 DNA reads TGCGCCAGCAGCCCCCTAGCGGGAGGATGGAATGAGCAGTTCTTC. It translates to CASSPLAGGWNEQFF.

This chain links TRBV9 with TRBJ1-3; weak D call: TRBD1 (6 bases). The CDR3 covers 16 residues. Trimming left V 2 bases short and J 3 bases short, with 15 bases between. In germline, CDR1 is SGDLS, CDR2 YYNGEE. CDR3: CASSVLPGTSGNTIYF. CDR3 nucleotides: TGTGCCAGCAGCGTTCTTCCGGGGACAAGTGGAAACACCATATATTTT.

The chain employs TRBV7-2 and TRBJ2-7; perhaps TRBD1 as D (6 bases). V was trimmed by 10 bases and J by 2 bases, leaving 12 bases between them. CDR1 and CDR2 from the germline V gene are SGHTA and FQGNSA. The CDR3 has 12 residues. The CDR3 sequence: CATRGQTYEQYF. Here the CDR3 DNA reads TGTGCCACACGGGGACAAACCTACGAGCAGTACTTC.

The chain carries TRBV7-9 and TRBJ1-2; D is possibly TRBD1 (6 bases). Trimming left V 6 bases short and J 3 bases short, with 11 bases between. The germline CDR1 and CDR2 sequences are SEHNR and FQNEAQ (reference sequence). This CDR3 contains 13 residues. The CDR3 nucleotides read TGTGCCAGCAGGGACAGTTGGGACTATGGCTACACCTTC. This encodes CASRDSWDYGYTF.

The V and J genes are TRBV27 and TRBJ2-7; 7 nucleotides align to TRBD1. V trimming: 5 bases; J trimming: 6 bases; junction bases outside the gene matches: 13. Per the germline V gene, CDR1 is MNHEY and CDR2 is SMNVEV (reference sequence). The CDR3 runs 15 residues. The CDR3 loop is CASSQSSDRFSEQYF. The CDR3 DNA sequence: TGTGCCAGCAGTCAAAGCTCGGACAGGTTCAGCGAGCAGTACTTC.

The V and J genes are TRBV9 and TRBJ2-7, with 7 bases matching TRBD1. Germline loops: CDR1 SGDLS, CDR2 YYNGEE. The V gene end was trimmed by 4 bases and the J gene end by 4 bases; junction bases not matched to a gene: 8. CDR3 length equals 14 residues. CDR3 DNA: TGTGCCAGCAGCCCGGGACAGAATCTTTACGAGCAGTACTTC. Residues: CASSPGQNLYEQYF.

The chain employs TRBV6-4 and TRBJ1-1; 8 nucleotides match TRBD1. V was pared by 6 bases and J by 1 base, with 7 bases of the junction left unmatched. Germline values: CDR1 MRHNA, CDR2 SNTAGT. CDR3 length equals 15 residues. The CDR3 DNA follows: TGTGCCAGCAGCCCGCAGGGGGCCGGGAACACTGAAGCTTTCTTT. Its translation: CASSPQGAGNTEAFF.

CDR3 loop: CASSSPGSSGNTIYF. The CDR3 nucleotides read TGTGCCAGCAGCTCACCGGGGTCCTCTGGAAACACCATATATTTT. V is TRBV7-9 and J is TRBJ1-3, with D unresolved. Germline loops: CDR1 SEHNR, CDR2 FQNEAQ (reference sequence). The CDR3 sequence is 15 residues long. V was cut by 4 bases and J by 0 bases, with 10 bases left in between.

J is TRBJ1-1 and V is TRBV7-6, with 10 bases fitting TRBD1. V lost 6 bases, J lost 3 bases, and 4 bases stayed unmatched. The germline CDR1 and CDR2 sequences are SGHVS and FNYEAQ. CDR3 size: 14 residues. The CDR3 sequence is CASRRTGGDTEAFF. The CDR3, as DNA: TGTGCCAGCAGACGGACAGGGGGGGACACTGAAGCTTTCTTT.

The chain combines TRBV7-9 with TRBJ1-2; weak D call: TRBD1 (6 bases). CDR1 is SEHNR, CDR2 FQNEAQ, per germline (reference sequence). This CDR3 spans 14 amino acids. V was clipped by 1 base and J by 4 bases, with 10 bases between them. CDR3 protein: CASSLEWGPYGYTF. Written as DNA, the CDR3 is TGTGCCAGCAGCTTAGAATGGGGGCCCTATGGCTACACCTTC.

The rearrangement uses TRBV28 and TRBJ1-5; 9 bases match TRBD1. This CDR3 has 15 residues. Unmatched junction bases numbered 9, after V lost 6 bases and J lost 6 bases. Germline-derived CDR1 and CDR2 are MDHEN and SYDVKM. For the CDR3, the DNA is TGTGCCAGCAGCCCCTCCGGGACAGGGTTTCAGCCCCAGCATTTT. Amino acid sequence: CASSPSGTGFQPQHF.

The chain joins TRBV7-9 to TRBJ2-7, with TRBD1 as a possible D gene (5 bases). The CDR3 consists of 13 residues. The V and J ends lost 2 bases and 6 bases respectively, with 11 bases between them. CDR1 and CDR2 (germline): SEHNR, FQNEAQ (reference sequence). In DNA form, the CDR3 reads TGTGCCAGCAGCTTATTAGGGGTCGGCGAGCAGTACTTC. Its protein product is CASSLLGVGEQYF.

Comments on this clone: A read error may account for a junction end that differs from germline. The same CDR3 can be traced to other DNA sequences in this sample. This chain links TRBV4-2 with TRBJ2-7; 12 nucleotides match TRBD1. CDR3 size: 17 residues. Germline V CDR1 and CDR2: LGHNA, YNFKEQ. The CDR3 is CASSQAAGQGAAYEQYF. The CDR3 coding sequence is TGTGCCAGCAGCCAAGCGGCGGGACAGGGGGCAGCCTACGAGCAATACTTC.

The chain employs TRBV2 and TRBJ1-2; 11 bases align to TRBD1. Germline V lookup: CDR1 SNHLY, CDR2 FYNNEI. The CDR3 runs 13 residues. Unmatched junction bases numbered 5, after V lost 8 bases and J lost 6 bases. CDR3 amino acids: CASHRDRGDGYTF. The CDR3, as DNA: TGTGCCAGCCATAGGGACAGGGGGGATGGCTACACCTTC.